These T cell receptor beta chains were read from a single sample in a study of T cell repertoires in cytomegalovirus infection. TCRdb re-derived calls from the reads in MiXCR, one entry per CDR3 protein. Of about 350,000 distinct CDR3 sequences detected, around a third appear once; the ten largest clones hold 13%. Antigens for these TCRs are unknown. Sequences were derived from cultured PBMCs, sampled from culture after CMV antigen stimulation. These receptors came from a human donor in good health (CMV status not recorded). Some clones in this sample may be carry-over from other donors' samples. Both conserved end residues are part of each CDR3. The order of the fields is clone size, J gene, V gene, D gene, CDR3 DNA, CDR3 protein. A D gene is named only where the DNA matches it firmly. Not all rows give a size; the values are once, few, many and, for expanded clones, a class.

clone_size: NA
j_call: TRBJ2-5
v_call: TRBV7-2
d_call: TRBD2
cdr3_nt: TGTGCCAGTGGCCGGTCTAGCGGATTACAAGAGACCCAGTACTTC
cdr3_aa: CASGRSSGLQETQYF

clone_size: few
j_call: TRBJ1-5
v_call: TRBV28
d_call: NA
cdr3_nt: TGTGCCAGCAGTCATGGGGCAGATAGCAATCAGCCCCAGCATTTT
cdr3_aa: CASSHGADSNQPQHF

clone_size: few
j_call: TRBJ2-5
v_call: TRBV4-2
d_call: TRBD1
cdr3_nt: TGTGCCAGCAGCCGGGACCTCGGGACAGGGAGGTACCAAGAGACCCAGTACTTC
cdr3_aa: CASSRDLGTGRYQETQYF

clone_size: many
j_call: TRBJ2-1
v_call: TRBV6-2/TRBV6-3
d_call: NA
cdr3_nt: TGTGCCACCCAGGCACTAGAGTTTGCCAACAATGAGCAGTTCTTC
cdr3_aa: CATQALEFANNEQFF

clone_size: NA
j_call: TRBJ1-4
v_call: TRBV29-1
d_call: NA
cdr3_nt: TGCAGCGTCGCTCTTACGGACGGAGGAAAACTGTTTTTT
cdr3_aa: CSVALTDGGKLFF

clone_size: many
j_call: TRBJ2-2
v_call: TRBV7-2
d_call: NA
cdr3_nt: TGTGCCAGCAGCTTAGGGCTCCACACCGGGGAGCTGTTTTTT
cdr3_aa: CASSLGLHTGELFF

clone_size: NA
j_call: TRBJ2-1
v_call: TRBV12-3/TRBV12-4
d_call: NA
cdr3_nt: TGTGCCAGCAGTTTTGGGGGGAGTAGGACCTACAATGAGCAGTTCTTC
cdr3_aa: CASSFGGSRTYNEQFF

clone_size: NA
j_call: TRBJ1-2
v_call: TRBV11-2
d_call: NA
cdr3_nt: TGTGCCAGCAGCTCTCAATCGGGTTTGAATGGCTACACCTTC
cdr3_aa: CASSSQSGLNGYTF

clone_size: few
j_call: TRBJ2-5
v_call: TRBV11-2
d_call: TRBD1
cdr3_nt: TGTGCCAGCAGCTCGGACAGGGAAGAGACCCAGTACTTC
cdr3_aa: CASSSDREETQYF

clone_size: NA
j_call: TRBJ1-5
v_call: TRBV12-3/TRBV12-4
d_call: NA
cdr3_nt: TGTGCCAGCAGTTTGGACAGCACGAATCAGCCCCAGCATTTT
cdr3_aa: CASSLDSTNQPQHF

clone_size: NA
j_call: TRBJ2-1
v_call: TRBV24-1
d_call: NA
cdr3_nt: TGTGCCACCAGTGGTCGGCAAGCATACAATGAGCAGTTCTTC
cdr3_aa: CATSGRQAYNEQFF

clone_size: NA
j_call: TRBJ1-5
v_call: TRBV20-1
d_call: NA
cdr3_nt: TGCAGTGCTAGGGGGGTAGAGGCTGGCAATCAGCCCCAGCATTTT
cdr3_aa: CSARGVEAGNQPQHF

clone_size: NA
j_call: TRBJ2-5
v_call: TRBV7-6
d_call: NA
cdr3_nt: TGTGCCAGCACCCTGTCTGAGACCCAGTACTTC
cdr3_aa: CASTLSETQYF

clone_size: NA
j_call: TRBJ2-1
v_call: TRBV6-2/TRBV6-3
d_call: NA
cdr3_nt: TGTGCCAGCAGTGTTAGATTAGGATACAATGAGCAGTTCTTC
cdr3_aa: CASSVRLGYNEQFF

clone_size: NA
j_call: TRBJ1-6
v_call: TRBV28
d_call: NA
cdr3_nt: TGTGCCAGCAGTTTATTGGCAGGGAAATCACCCCTCCACTTT
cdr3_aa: CASSLLAGKSPLHF

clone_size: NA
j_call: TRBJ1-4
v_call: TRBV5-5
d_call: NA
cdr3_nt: TGTGCCAGCAGCTTGTTCGGAAAACTGTTTTTT
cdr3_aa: CASSLFGKLFF

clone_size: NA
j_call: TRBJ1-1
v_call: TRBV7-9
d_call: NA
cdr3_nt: TGTGCCAGCGGATCCCGGGGTTACACTGAAGCTTTCTTT
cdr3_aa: CASGSRGYTEAFF

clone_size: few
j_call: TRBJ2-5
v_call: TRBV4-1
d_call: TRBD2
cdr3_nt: TGCGCCAGCAGCCAAGATCAAGGACATCCAAGGACTAGCAAAGAGACCCAGTACTTC
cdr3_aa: CASSQDQGHPRTSKETQYF

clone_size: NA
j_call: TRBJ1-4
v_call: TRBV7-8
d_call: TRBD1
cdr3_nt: TGTGCCAGCAGCTCCCCCCCGCGGGACAGGGTTTCTAATGAAAAACTGTTTTTT
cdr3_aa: CASSSPPRDRVSNEKLFF

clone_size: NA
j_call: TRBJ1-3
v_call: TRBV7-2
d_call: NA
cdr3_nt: TGTGCCAGCAGCTTGGGCAGGGCTTCGGGAAACACCATATATTTT
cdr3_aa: CASSLGRASGNTIYF

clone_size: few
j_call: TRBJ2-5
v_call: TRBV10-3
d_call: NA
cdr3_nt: TGTGCCATCAGTGGGTATCTTCGAGAGACCCAGTACTTC
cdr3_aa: CAISGYLRETQYF

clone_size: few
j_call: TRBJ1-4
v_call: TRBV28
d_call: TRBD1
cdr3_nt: TGTGCCAGCAGTTTCCCCGGGACAGGGATTCCCGCGGGTACTAATGAAAAACTGTTTTTT
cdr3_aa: CASSFPGTGIPAGTNEKLFF

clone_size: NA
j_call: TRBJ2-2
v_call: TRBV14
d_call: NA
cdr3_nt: TGTGCCAGCAGCCAAGCGAGGGGCAGAGACCTCACCGGGGAGCTGTTTTTT
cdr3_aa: CASSQARGRDLTGELFF

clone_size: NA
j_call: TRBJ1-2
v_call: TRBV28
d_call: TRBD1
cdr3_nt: TGTGCCAGCAGTTCTCAGGGGGCGCGTGGTGGCTACACCTTC
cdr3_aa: CASSSQGARGGYTF

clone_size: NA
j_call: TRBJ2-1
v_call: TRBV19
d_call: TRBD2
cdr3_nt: TGTGCCAGTAGTCGAGCGGGAAACATGCCCTACAATGAGCAGTTCTTC
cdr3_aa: CASSRAGNMPYNEQFF

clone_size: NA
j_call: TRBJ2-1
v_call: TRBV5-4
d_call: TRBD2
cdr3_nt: TGTGCCAGCAGCCCGGGACTACCGCTGAGGGGAGAGCAGTTCTTC
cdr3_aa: CASSPGLPLRGEQFF

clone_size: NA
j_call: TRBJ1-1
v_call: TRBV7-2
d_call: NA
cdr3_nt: TGTGCCAGCAGCAGGCAGAACTTAGAAGCTTTCTTT
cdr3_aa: CASSRQNLEAFF

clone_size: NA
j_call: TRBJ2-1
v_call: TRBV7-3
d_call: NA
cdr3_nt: TGTGCCAGCAGCCCGAGAATAAGCTCCTACAATGAGCAGTTCTTC
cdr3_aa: CASSPRISSYNEQFF

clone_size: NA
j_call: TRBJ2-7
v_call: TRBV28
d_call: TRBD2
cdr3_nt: TGTGCCAGCAGCACCCTTACTAGCGGGACCTACGAGCAGTACTTC
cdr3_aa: CASSTLTSGTYEQYF

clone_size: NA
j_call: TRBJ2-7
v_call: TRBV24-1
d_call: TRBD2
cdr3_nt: TGTGCCACCAGTGATGTACTAGCGAGAGAGCAGTACTTC
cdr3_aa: CATSDVLAREQYF

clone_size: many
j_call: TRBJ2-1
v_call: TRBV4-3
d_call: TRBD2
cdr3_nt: TGCGCCAGCAGCCAAGATAGGACTAGCGGGGCATCAGGCTCCTACAATGAGCAGTTCTTC
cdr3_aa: CASSQDRTSGASGSYNEQFF

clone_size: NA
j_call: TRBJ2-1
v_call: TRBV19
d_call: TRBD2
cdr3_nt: TGTGCCAGTAGTATTTCTAGCGGGTGGACCTCCTACAATGAGCAGTTCTTC
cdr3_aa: CASSISSGWTSYNEQFF

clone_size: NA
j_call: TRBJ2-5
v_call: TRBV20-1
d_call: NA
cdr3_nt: TGCAGTGCGGTATCTAGCGAAGAGACCCAGTACTTC
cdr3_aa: CSAVSSEETQYF

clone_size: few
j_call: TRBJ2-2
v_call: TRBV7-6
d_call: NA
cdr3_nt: TGTGCCAGCAGCTTAGTAGCGCGTGCGAACACCGGGGAGCTGTTTTTT
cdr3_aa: CASSLVARANTGELFF

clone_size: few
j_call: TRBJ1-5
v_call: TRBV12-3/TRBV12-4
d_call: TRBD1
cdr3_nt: TGTGCCAGCAGTGGACAGGGAGTGAGGCCCCAGCATTTT
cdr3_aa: CASSGQGVRPQHF

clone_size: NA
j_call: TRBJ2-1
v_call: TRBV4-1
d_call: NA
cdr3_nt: TGCGCCAGCAGCCACCCCCAGGCGGATCAGAGCTCCTACAATGAGCAGTTCTTC
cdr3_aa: CASSHPQADQSSYNEQFF

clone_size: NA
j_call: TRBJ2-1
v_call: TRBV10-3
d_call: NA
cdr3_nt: TGTGCCATCAAGGGACTGGACAATGAGCAGTTCTTC
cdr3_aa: CAIKGLDNEQFF

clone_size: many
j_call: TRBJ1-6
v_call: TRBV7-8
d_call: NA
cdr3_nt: TGTGCCAGCAGCCCCCAGAGTACTGGATCACCCCTCCACTTT
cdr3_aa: CASSPQSTGSPLHF

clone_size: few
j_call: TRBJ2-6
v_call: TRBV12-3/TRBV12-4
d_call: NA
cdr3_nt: TGTGCCAGCAGTTTAAAAAGTCTGGGGGCGAGGGGGGCCAACGTCCTGACTTTC
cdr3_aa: CASSLKSLGARGANVLTF

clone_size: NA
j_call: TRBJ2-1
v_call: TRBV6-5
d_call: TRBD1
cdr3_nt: TGTGCCAGCAGTTACGACAGGGAATACAATGAGCAGTTCTTC
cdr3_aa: CASSYDREYNEQFF

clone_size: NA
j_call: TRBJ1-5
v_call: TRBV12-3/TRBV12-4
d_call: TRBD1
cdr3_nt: TGTGCCAGCAGTTTTAGGAGACAGGGGGGTATTGGCAATCAGCCCCAGCATTTT
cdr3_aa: CASSFRRQGGIGNQPQHF

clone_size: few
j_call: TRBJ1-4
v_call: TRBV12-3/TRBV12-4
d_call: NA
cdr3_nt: TGTGCCAGCAAAAGACAGAATGAAAAACTGTTTTTT
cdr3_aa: CASKRQNEKLFF

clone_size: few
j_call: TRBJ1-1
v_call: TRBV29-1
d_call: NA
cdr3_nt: TGCAGCGTTGATCCGAGGAACACTGAAGCTTTCTTT
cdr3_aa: CSVDPRNTEAFF

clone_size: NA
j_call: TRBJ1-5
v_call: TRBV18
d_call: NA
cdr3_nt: TGTGCCAGCTCACCACCCGGTAATCAGCCCCAGCATTTT
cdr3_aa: CASSPPGNQPQHF

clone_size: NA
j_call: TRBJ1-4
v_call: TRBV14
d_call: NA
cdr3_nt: TGTGCCAGCAGCCAAGCTACCGGGCAGCAAAATGAAAAACTGTTTTTT
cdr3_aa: CASSQATGQQNEKLFF

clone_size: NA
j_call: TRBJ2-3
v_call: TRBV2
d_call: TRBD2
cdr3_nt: TGTGCCAGCAGCGTTGATAGGGGACTAGCGGGACCTCAAGATACGCAGTATTTT
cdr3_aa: CASSVDRGLAGPQDTQYF

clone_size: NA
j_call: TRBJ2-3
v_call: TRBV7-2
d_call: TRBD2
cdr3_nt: TGTGCCAGCAGCTGGTGGACTAGCGGGAGGATAACAGATACGCAGTATTTT
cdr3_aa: CASSWWTSGRITDTQYF

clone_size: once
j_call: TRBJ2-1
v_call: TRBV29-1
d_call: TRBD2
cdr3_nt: TGCAGCACCGTTCGCGGGACTAGCTCCTACAATGAGCAGTTCTTC
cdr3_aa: CSTVRGTSSYNEQFF

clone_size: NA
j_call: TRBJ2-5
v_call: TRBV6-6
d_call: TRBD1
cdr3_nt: TGTGCCAGCCGACGCACAGGGGTGAAAGAGACCCAGTACTTC
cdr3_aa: CASRRTGVKETQYF

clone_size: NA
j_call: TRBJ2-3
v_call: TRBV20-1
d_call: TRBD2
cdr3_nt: TGCAGTGCCAGCCCATTAGCGGGAGGAGGAGATACGCAGTATTTT
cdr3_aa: CSASPLAGGGDTQYF

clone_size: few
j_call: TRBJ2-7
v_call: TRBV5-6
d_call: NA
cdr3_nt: TGTGCCAGCAGCCAGGGCTTTTACGAGCAGTACTTC
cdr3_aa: CASSQGFYEQYF

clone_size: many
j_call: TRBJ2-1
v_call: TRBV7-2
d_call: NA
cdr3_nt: TGTGCCAGCAGCCCCTCGAGGGCAGGTGGGTACAATGAGCAGTTCTTC
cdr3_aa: CASSPSRAGGYNEQFF

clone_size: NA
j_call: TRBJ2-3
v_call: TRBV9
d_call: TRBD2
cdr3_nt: TGTGCCAGCAGCGTAGAGGAGGGGCGGGGGAACACAGATACGCAGTATTTT
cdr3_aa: CASSVEEGRGNTDTQYF

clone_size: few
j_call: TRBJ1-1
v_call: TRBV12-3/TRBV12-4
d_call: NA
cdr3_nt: TGTGCCAGCAGTCACGGACAGTTGAACACTGAAGCTTTCTTT
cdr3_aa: CASSHGQLNTEAFF

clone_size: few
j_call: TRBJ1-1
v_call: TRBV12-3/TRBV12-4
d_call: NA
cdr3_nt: TGTGCCAGCAGTTTAAGCCATTGGGGGACTGAAGCTTTCTTT
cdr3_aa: CASSLSHWGTEAFF

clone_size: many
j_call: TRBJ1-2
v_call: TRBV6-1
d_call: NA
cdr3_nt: TGTGCCAGCAGTGGCGGACAGAGGTATGGCTACACCTTC
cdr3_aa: CASSGGQRYGYTF

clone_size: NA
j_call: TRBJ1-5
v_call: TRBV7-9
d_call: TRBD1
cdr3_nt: TGTGCCAGCAGCTTAGGGACAGGGAACAGCAATCAGCCCCAGCATTTT
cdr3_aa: CASSLGTGNSNQPQHF

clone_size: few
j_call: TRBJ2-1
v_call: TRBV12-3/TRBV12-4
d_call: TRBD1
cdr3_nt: TGTGCCAGCAGTTTCGACAGGGCGCGCAATGAGCAGTTCTTC
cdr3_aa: CASSFDRARNEQFF

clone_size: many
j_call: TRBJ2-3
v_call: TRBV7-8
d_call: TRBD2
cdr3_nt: TGTGCCAGCAGCCCACTAGCGGGAGCCACAGATACGCAGTATTTT
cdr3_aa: CASSPLAGATDTQYF